Below are 17 T cell receptor beta chains sequenced from a single sample in a study of T cell responses to AZD1222 COVID-19 vaccine. Method: immunoSEQ multiplex PCR; TCRdb's copy keeps in-frame clones and lacks some. The table lists 140,000 to 150,000 clones, roughly 89% of them singletons. Material: peripheral blood, obtained 28 days after the second AZD1222 dose. Receptor source: an adult who received the AZD1222 COVID-19 vaccine.

The genes are TRBV6-5 and TRBJ1-2; no clear D. This CDR3 has 14 residues. CDR1 MNHEY and CDR2 SVGAGI come from the germline V gene. The germline V and J ends were trimmed by 4 bases and 2 bases, with 11 bases remaining between them. The CDR3: CASSSPAGNYGYTF. In nucleotides, the CDR3 is TGTGCCAGCAGTTCCCCCGCGGGCAACTATGGCTACACCTTC.

This clone was counted a few times. The chain couples TRBV19 to TRBJ2-2; 8 bases agree with TRBD1. The CDR3 runs 15 residues. Looked up from germline, CDR1 is LNHDA and CDR2 is SQIVND (reference sequence). Losses at the gene ends were 7 bases for V and 1 base for J; bases not matched to a gene: 5. CDR3 DNA sequence: TGTGCCAGTAAGGGCGGGACAGGGAACACCGGGGAGCTGTTTTTT. Protein product: CASKGGTGNTGELFF.

The CDR3 sequence: CASSPPTGWSSYNEQFF. Written as DNA, the CDR3 is TGTGCCAGCTCACCACCGACTGGATGGAGCTCCTACAATGAGCAGTTCTTC. The chain combines TRBV18 with TRBJ2-1; no clear D. The CDR3 loop spans 17 amino acids. The ends were cut back, 0 bases at V and 0 bases at J, with 12 bases in the middle. In germline, CDR1 is KGHSH, CDR2 LQKENI.

The sample holds a few counts of this clone. The chain links TRBV6-2 or TRBV6-3 to TRBJ1-6, with D perhaps matching TRBD1 (5 bases). The CDR3 runs 17 residues. Germline values: CDR1 MNHEY, CDR2 SVGEGT. The V and J ends lost 6 bases and 4 bases respectively, with 19 bases between them. The CDR3 bases are TGTGCCAGCAGCAAGATGGGACGGAGTTTATATAATTCACCCCTCCACTTT. Encoded protein: CASSKMGRSLYNSPLHF.

This chain links TRBV2 with TRBJ1-1, with D hard to call. The V and J ends lost 3 bases and 2 bases respectively, with 13 bases between them. CDR3 length: 15 amino acids. CDR1 is SNHLY and CDR2 is FYNNEI in the germline V gene. CDR3: CASSELPGVNTEAFF. The CDR3 DNA reads TGTGCCAGCAGTGAGCTTCCCGGGGTTAACACTGAAGCTTTCTTT.

This chain links TRBV28 with TRBJ1-2, with no clear D. The CDR3 loop spans 13 amino acids. Trimming stripped 6 bases from V and 3 bases from J, with 11 bases between. Germline CDR1 MDHEN, CDR2 SYDVKM. The CDR3 reads CASRHSEDYGYTF. The DNA of the CDR3 is TGTGCCAGCAGGCACTCAGAGGACTATGGCTACACCTTC.

This chain uses TRBV4-1 with TRBJ2-2; TRBD2 might be the D (5 bases). This CDR3 comprises 15 residues. Trimming stripped 4 bases from V and 2 bases from J, with 11 bases between. CDR1 MGHRA and CDR2 YSYEKL come from the germline V gene. The CDR3 spells CASSPRTPNTGELFF. The CDR3 DNA sequence: TGCGCCAGCAGCCCGAGGACTCCCAACACCGGGGAGCTGTTTTTT.

The chain uses TRBV6-5 and TRBJ1-1; 8 nucleotides align to TRBD1. The CDR3 runs to 13 residues. V gave up 6 bases and J gave up 4 bases; unmatched junction bases: 4. Germline V lookup: CDR1 MNHEY, CDR2 SVGAGI. CDR3 nucleotide sequence: TGTGCCAGCAGCCGGACAGGGTCCACTGAAGCTTTCTTT. Residues: CASSRTGSTEAFF.

This sequence joins TRBV9 and TRBJ1-3; no reliable D call. The CDR3 sequence is 13 residues long. Deletions cut 2 bases from V and 0 bases from J, with 3 bases between. The germline gives CDR1 SGDLS, CDR2 YYNGEE. CDR3 residues: CASSVNSGNTIYF. In DNA, the CDR3 is TGTGCCAGCAGCGTCAACTCTGGAAACACCATATATTTT.

The rearrangement joins TRBV18 to TRBJ2-7; D not certain. The CDR3 has 11 residues. The V end was cut by 2 bases, the J end by 7 bases, with 6 bases between. Germline V CDR1 and CDR2: KGHSH, LQKENI. CDR3 bases: TGTGCCAGCTCACCAATGGGGGAGCAGTACTTC. Translation gives CASSPMGEQYF.

The DNA for the CDR3 is TGTGCCATCAAGGAGGGAGGGCCGGATACGCAGTATTTT. Its translation: CAIKEGGPDTQYF. The genes are TRBV10-3 and TRBJ2-3, with 7 bases fitting TRBD2. The CDR3 length is 13 residues. Germline V lookup: CDR1 ENHRY, CDR2 SYGVKD. With V trimmed by 7 bases and J by 6 bases, 7 bases remained unmatched.

The chain recombines TRBV6-5 with TRBJ2-7, with TRBD2 matching 8 bases. The V gene's germline CDR1 is MNHEY and CDR2 SVGAGI. This CDR3 is 15 amino acids long. V dropped 2 bases and J dropped 2; count of bases not matched to a gene: 5. The CDR3 DNA sequence: TGTGCCAGCAGTTACCGGGGGGGCCCAACCTACGAGCAGTACTTC. Amino acids: CASSYRGGPTYEQYF.

The chain links TRBV5-1 to TRBJ2-3; 11 bases are a match to TRBD2. The germline gives CDR1 SGHRS, CDR2 YFSETQ. Trimming at V came to 4 bases and at J to 3 bases, leaving 1 base not matched to a gene. This CDR3 region has 14 residues. Here the CDR3 DNA reads TGCGCCAGCAGCCGGACTAGCGGGACAGATACGCAGTATTTT. This sequence encodes CASSRTSGTDTQYF.

This chain connects TRBV7-9 to TRBJ2-4; a possible D gene is TRBD2 (6 bases). The CDR3 runs to 17 residues. Germline CDR1 is SEHNR and CDR2 is FQNEAQ (reference sequence). Trimming stripped 5 bases from V and 0 bases from J, with 17 bases between. The CDR3 sequence is CASSNRLARLAKNIQYF. The CDR3 DNA sequence: TGTGCCAGCAGCAACCGTCTAGCGCGCCTAGCCAAAAACATTCAGTACTTC.

V gene TRBV5-1 combines with J gene TRBJ2-5, with 9 bases fitting TRBD1. CDR1 is SGHRS, CDR2 YFSETQ, per germline. The CDR3 extends over 16 amino acids. The V gene end was trimmed by 4 bases and the J gene end by 14 bases; junction bases not matched to a gene: 21. CDR3 loop: CASSGGQGYGGTTSYF. CDR3 in DNA: TGCGCCAGCAGCGGGGGACAGGGATATGGAGGGACCACTTCCTACTTC. The whole variable domain, remainder taken from reference TRBV5-1 and TRBJ2-5, is KAGVTQTPRYLIKTRGQQVTLSCSPISGHRSVSWYQQTPGQGLQFLFEYFSETQRNKGNFPGRFSGRQFSNSRSEMNVSTLELGDSALYLCASSGGQGYGGTTSYFGPGTRLLVL.

The chain carries TRBV4-3 and TRBJ2-7, with 8 bases fitting TRBD1. The CDR3 totals 16 residues. V trimming: 1 base; J trimming: 2 bases; junction bases outside the gene matches: 7. From germline, CDR1 is LGHNA and CDR2 YSLEER. CDR3 sequence reads: CASSQGTGTSAYEQYF. CDR3 coding DNA: TGCGCCAGCAGCCAAGGGACAGGGACTTCCGCCTACGAGCAGTACTTC.

The chain combines TRBV6-2 or TRBV6-3 with TRBJ1-2; D uncertain. The CDR3 has 14 amino acids. Germline lookup yields CDR1 MNHEY and CDR2 SVGEGT. Trimming stripped 2 bases from V and 3 bases from J, with 10 bases between. In nucleotides, the CDR3 is TGTGCCAGCAGTTACAGCCCGTCTTACTATGGCTACACCTTC. Translated, it gives CASSYSPSYYGYTF.